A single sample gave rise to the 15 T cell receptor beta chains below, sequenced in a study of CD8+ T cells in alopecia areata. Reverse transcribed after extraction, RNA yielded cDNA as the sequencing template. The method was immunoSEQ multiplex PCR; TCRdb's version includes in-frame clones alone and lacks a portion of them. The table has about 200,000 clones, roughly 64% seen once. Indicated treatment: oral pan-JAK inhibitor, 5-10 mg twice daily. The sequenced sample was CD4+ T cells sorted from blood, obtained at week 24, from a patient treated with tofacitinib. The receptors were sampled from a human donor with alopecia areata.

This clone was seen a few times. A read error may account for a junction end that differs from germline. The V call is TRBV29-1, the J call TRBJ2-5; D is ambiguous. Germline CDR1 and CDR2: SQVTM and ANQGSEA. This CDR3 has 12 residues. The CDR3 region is CSALAVQEAQYF. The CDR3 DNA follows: TGCAGCGCCCTGGCCGTCCAAGAGGCCCAGTACTTC.

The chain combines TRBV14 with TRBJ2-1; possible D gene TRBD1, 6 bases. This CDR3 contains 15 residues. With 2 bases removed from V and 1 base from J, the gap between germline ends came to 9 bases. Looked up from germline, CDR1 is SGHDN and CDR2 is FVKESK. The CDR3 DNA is TGTGCCAGCAGCCAACTGACAGGTTCCTACAATGAGCAGTTCTTC. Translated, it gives CASSQLTGSYNEQFF. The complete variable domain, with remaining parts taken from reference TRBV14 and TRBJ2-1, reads EAGVTQFPSHSVIEKGQTVTLRCDPISGHDNLYWYRRVMGKEIKFLLHFVKESKQDESGMPNNRFLAERTGGTYSTLKVQPAELEDSGVYFCASSQLTGSYNEQFFGPGTRLTVL.

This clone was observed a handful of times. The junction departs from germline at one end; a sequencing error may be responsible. The CDR3 loop is CASSYSWGTTGELFF. The CDR3 nucleotides are TGTGCCAGCAGTTACTCTTGGGGAACTACCGGGGAGCTGTTTTTT. The V and J genes are TRBV6-4 and TRBJ2-2, with D unresolved. Germline CDR1 MRHNA, CDR2 SNTAGT. The CDR3 is 15 amino acids.

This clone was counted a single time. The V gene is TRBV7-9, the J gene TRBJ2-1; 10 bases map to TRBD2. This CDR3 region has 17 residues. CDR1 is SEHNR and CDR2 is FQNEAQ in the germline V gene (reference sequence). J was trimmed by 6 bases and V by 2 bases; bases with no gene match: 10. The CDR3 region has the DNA TGTGCCAGCAGCTTATCTCCGGGAGCGGGAGGGCGCAATGAGCAGTTCTTC. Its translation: CASSLSPGAGGRNEQFF.

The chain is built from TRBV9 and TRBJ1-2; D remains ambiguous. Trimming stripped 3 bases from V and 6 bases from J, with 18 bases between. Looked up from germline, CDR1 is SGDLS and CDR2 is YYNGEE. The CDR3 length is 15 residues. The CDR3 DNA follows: TGTGCCAGCAGCGCAGACGCTACCTTTGTAAATGGCTACACCTTC. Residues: CASSADATFVNGYTF.

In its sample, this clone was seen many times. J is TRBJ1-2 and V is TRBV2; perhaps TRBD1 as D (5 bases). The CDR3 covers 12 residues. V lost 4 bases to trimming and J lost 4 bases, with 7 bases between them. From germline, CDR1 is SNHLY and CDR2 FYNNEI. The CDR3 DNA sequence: TGTGCCAGCAGTGGGGGGGTCTATGGCTACACCTTC. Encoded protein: CASSGGVYGYTF. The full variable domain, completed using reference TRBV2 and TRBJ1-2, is EPEVTQTPSHQVTQMGQEVILRCVPISNHLYFYWYRQILGQKVEFLVSFYNNEISEKSEIFDDQFSVERPDGSNFTLKIRSTKLEDSAMYFCASSGGVYGYTFGSGTRLTVV.

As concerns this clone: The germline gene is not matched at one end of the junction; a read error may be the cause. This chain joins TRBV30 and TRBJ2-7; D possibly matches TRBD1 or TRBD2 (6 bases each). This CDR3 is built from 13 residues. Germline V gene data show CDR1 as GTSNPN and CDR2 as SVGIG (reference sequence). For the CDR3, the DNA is TGTGCCTGGAGTGCACCCGGAGGGGGACAAAGGGACTTC. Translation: CAWSAPGGGQRDF. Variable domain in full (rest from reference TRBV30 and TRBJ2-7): SQTIHQWPATLVQPVGSPLSLECTVEGTSNPNLYWYRQAAGRGLQLLFYSVGIGQISSEVPQNLSASRPQDRQFILSSKKLLLSDSGFYLCAWSAPGGGQRDFGPGTRLTVT.

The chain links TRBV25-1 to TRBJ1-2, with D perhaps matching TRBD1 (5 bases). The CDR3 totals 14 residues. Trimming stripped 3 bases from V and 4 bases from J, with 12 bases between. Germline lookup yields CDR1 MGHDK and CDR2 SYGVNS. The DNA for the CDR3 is TGTGCCAGCAGTGATGGGGCCTCTATCTATGGCTACACCTTC. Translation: CASSDGASIYGYTF.

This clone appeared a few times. The CDR3 spells CSVERTTRAQQFF. In DNA form, the CDR3 reads TGCAGCGTTGAAAGAACCACAAGGGCCCAGCAGTTCTTC. This chain joins TRBV29-1 and TRBJ2-1; D gene uncertain. Germline CDR1 and CDR2: SQVTM and ANQGSEA. This CDR3 is 13 amino acids long. With 2 bases removed from V and 11 bases from J, the gap between germline ends came to 16 bases.

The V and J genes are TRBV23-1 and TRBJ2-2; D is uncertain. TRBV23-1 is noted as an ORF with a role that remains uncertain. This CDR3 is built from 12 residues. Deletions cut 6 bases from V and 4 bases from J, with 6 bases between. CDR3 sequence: CASRLSTGELFF. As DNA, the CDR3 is TGCGCCAGCAGACTTAGCACCGGGGAGCTGTTTTTT.

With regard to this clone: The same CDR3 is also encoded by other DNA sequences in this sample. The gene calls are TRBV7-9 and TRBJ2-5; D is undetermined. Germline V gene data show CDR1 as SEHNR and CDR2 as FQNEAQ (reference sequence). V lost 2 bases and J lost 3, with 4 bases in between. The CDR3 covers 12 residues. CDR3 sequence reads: CASSLKEETQYF. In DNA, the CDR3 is TGTGCCAGCAGCTTAAAGGAAGAGACCCAGTACTTC.

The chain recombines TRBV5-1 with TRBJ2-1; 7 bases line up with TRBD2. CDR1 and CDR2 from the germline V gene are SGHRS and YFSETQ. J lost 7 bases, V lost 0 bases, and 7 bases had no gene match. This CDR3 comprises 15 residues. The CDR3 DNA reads TGCGCCAGCAGCTTGGAGGGAGGGCGGGAAAATGAGCAGTTCTTC. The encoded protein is CASSLEGGRENEQFF.

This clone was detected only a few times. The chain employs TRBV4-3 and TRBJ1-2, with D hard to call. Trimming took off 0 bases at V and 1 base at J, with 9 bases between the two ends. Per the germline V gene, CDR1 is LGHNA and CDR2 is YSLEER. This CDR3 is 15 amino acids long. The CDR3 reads CASSQDHGRNYGYTF. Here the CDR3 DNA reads TGCGCCAGCAGCCAAGATCATGGCCGTAACTATGGCTACACCTTC.

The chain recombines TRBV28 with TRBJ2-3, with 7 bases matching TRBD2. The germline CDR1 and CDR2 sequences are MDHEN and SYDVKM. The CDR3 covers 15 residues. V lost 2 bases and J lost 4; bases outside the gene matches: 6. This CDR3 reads CASSLAGDAADTQYF. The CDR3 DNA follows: TGTGCCAGCAGTTTAGCGGGAGACGCAGCAGATACGCAGTATTTT.

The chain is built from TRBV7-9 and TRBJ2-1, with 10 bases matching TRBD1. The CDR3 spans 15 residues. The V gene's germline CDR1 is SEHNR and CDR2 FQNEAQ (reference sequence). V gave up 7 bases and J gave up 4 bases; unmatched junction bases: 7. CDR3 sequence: CASTSDRGRYNEQFF. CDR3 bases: TGTGCCAGCACCAGTGACAGGGGGCGATACAATGAGCAGTTCTTC.